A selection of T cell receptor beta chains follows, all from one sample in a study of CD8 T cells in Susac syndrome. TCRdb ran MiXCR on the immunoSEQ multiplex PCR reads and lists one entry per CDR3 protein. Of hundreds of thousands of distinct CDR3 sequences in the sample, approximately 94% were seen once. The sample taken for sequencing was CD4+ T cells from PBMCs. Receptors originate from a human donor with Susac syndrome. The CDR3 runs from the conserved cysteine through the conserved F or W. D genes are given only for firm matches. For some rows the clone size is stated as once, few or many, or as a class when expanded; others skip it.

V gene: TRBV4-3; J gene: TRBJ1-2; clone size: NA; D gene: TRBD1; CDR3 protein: CASSRDRGGYTF; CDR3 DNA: TGCGCCAGCAGCCGGGACAGGGGCGGCTACACCTTC
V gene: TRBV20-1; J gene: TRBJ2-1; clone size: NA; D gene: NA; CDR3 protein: CSAPGGSSYNEQFF; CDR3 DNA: TGCAGTGCCCCTGGGGGCAGTTCCTACAATGAGCAGTTCTTC
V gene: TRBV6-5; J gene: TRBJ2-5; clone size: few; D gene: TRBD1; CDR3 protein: CASSFRDREETQYF; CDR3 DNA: TGTGCCAGCAGTTTCCGCGACAGGGAAGAGACCCAGTACTTC
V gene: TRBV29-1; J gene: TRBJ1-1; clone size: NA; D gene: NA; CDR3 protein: CSVDVAGMNTEAFF; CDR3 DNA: TGCAGCGTTGATGTTGCGGGGATGAACACTGAAGCTTTCTTT
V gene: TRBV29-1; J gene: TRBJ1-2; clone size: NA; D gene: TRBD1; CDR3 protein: CSGGGQGAEGYTF; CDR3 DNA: TGCAGCGGGGGCGGACAGGGGGCGGAAGGCTACACCTTC
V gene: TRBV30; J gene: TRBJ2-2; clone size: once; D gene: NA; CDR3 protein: CAWSSPGVRGELFF; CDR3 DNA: TGTGCCTGGAGTTCCCCAGGGGTACGAGGGGAGCTGTTTTTT
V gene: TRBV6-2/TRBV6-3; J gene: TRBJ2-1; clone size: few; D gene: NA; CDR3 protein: CASSGRSFYNEQFF; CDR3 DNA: TGTGCCAGCAGTGGACGGTCCTTCTACAATGAGCAGTTCTTC
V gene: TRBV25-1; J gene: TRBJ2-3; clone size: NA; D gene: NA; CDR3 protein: CASTGTDTQYF; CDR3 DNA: TGTGCCAGCACCGGCACAGATACGCAGTATTTT
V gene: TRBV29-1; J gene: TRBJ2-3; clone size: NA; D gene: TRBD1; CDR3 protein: CSVMQGAGDTQYF; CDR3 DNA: TGCAGCGTTATGCAGGGGGCCGGAGATACGCAGTATTTT
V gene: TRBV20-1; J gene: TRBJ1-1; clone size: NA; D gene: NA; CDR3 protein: CSARQTNTEAFF; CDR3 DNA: TGCAGTGCCCGACAGACGAACACTGAAGCTTTCTTT
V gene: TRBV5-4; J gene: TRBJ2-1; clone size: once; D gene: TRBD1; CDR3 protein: CASSSPPRQGLYNEQFF; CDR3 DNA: TGTGCCAGCAGCTCCCCCCCGAGACAGGGGTTGTACAATGAGCAGTTCTTC
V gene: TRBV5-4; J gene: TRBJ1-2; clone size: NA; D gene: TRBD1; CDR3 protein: CASSHPGTGGGYTF; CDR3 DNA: TGTGCCAGCAGCCACCCCGGGACAGGGGGCGGCTACACCTTC
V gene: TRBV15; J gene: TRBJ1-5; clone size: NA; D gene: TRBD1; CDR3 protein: CATSRDPGQGNQPQHF; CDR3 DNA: TGTGCCACCAGCAGAGATCCGGGACAGGGCAATCAGCCCCAGCATTTT
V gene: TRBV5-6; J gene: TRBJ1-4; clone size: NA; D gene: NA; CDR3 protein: CASSPGWNEKLFF; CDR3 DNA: TGTGCCAGCAGCCCAGGGTGGAATGAAAAACTGTTTTTT
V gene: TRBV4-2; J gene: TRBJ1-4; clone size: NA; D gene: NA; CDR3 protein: CASSQEVGQENEKLFF; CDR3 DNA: TGTGCCAGCAGCCAAGAAGTTGGCCAGGAGAATGAAAAACTGTTTTTT
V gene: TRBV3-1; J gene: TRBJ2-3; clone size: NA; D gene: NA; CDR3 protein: CASSLNTDTQYF; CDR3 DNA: TGTGCCAGCAGCCTGAACACAGATACGCAGTATTTT
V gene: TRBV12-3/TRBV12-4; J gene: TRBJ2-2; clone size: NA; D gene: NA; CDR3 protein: CAIIRDKNTGELFF; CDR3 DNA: TGTGCCATCATCCGGGACAAGAACACCGGGGAGCTGTTTTTT
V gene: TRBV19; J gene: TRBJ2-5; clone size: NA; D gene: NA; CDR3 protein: CASSSQTSGRQGETQYF; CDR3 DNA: TGTGCCAGTAGTTCCCAGACCTCAGGGCGACAAGGGGAGACCCAGTACTTC
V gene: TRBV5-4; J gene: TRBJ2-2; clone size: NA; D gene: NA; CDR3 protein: CAGHGIQGGTGELFF; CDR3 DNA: TGTGCCGGCCACGGGATACAGGGAGGCACCGGGGAGCTGTTTTTT
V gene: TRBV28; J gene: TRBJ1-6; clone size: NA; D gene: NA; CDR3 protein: CASKDSYNSPLHF; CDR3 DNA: TGTGCCAGCAAGGACAGCTATAATTCACCCCTCCACTTT
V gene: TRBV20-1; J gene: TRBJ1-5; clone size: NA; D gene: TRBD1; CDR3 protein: CSASKPRQGGQPQHF; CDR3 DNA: TGCAGTGCTAGTAAGCCTCGACAGGGAGGTCAGCCCCAGCATTTT
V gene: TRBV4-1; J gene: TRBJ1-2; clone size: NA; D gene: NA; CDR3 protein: CASSQGKGPGANYGYTF; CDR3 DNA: TGCGCCAGCAGCCAAGGGAAAGGGCCCGGAGCTAACTATGGCTACACCTTC